This TCR beta chain was documented in a study of blood T cells in healthy people across ages. Study-level points and caveats: Higher diversity and more naive CD4+ cells were features of long-lived donors, compared to aged donors. As age increased, TCR beta diversity per million T cells fell in a roughly linear fashion.

The V end lost 0 bases, the J end lost 0 bases, and 9 bases lay between the germline ends. Germline-derived CDR1 and CDR2 are LGHNA and YSLEER. The CDR3 totals 16 residues. About 10 milliliters of peripheral blood were drawn from each donor into EDTA-treated tubes. Turning to this clonotype: Its specificity is not known.

Primers used in a second PCR of roughly 6 to 12 cycles were a sample-barcoded 5' primer and a J-beta primer mix. Template switching added a 12-random-nucleotide identifier to every cDNA molecule. TCRdb fed the 5' RACE reads into MiXCR, producing one record per CDR3 protein. This repertoire shows roughly 860,000 distinct CDR3 sequences, 60% to 80% found once; its top ten account for 28%. V gene TRBV4-3 combines with J gene TRBJ1-3; the D is unclear. Specimen: blood. This sequence was found in a man younger than 45 in good health. The DNA for the CDR3 is TGCGCCAGCAGCCAAGAGAACCTACGCTCTGGAAACACCATATATTTT. Translating it yields CASSQENLRSGNTIYF.